What follows are 21 T cell receptor beta chains derived from one specimen sequenced in a study of cytomegalovirus exposure and HLA in healthy donors. Use of 60 Vbeta and 13 Jbeta primers characterized the PCR. Clones were read by immunoSEQ multiplex PCR, and TCRdb kept only the in-frame ones, dropping some. Altogether about 150,000 clones are present, about 80% being singletons, with the ten largest covering approximately 4%. The material sequenced was PBMCs. The receptors stem from a woman in her forties in good health and CMV-seronegative.

The CDR3 bases are TGCGCCAGCAGCGGACAGGGAGCATCGGGAGAGCAGTACTTC. Translated, it gives CASSGQGASGEQYF. The chain is built from TRBV5-1 and TRBJ2-7; the match to TRBD1 covers 8 bases. The CDR3 spans 14 residues. Germline values: CDR1 SGHRS, CDR2 YFSETQ. J gave up 7 bases and V 4 bases, and 10 bases lay outside the gene matches. Drawing the rest from reference TRBV5-1 and TRBJ2-7, the complete variable domain is KAGVTQTPRYLIKTRGQQVTLSCSPISGHRSVSWYQQTPGQGLQFLFEYFSETQRNKGNFPGRFSGRQFSNSRSEMNVSTLELGDSALYLCASSGQGASGEQYFGPGTRLTVT.

This chain joins TRBV29-1 and TRBJ2-7; 8 nucleotides agree with TRBD1. The germline V gene has CDR1 SQVTM and CDR2 ANQGSEA. The junction had 4 bases not matched to a gene; V was cut back by 2 bases and J by 4 bases. The CDR3 runs 13 residues. The CDR3 DNA reads TGCAGCGTTGAAAAACAGGGGGGATACGAGCAGTACTTC. Translation: CSVEKQGGYEQYF.

CDR3 region: CAWTPRRDYGYTF. CDR3 coding DNA: TGTGCCTGGACCCCCCGGCGGGACTATGGCTACACCTTC. This chain links TRBV30 with TRBJ1-2, with unresolved D. V was pared by 4 bases and J by 3 bases, with 12 bases between. Germline CDR1 is GTSNPN and CDR2 is SVGIG (reference sequence). This CDR3 is 13 amino acids long.

The chain employs TRBV11-3 and TRBJ1-1; TRBD1 aligns across 7 bases. V lost 5 bases and J lost 5; bases outside the gene matches: 14. Looked up from germline, CDR1 is SGHNT and CDR2 is YENEEA. The CDR3 spans 16 residues. The CDR3 sequence is CASSRGWTGEWTEAFF. As DNA, the CDR3 is TGTGCCAGCAGCCGAGGGTGGACAGGAGAATGGACTGAAGCTTTCTTT.

This CDR3 reads CSVERGGSNTEAFF. DNA for the CDR3: TGCAGCGTCGAGCGTGGAGGAAGCAACACTGAAGCTTTCTTT. The V gene is TRBV29-1, the J gene TRBJ1-1; D gene uncertain. The CDR3 length is 14 residues. Germline CDR1 SQVTM, CDR2 ANQGSEA. V was pared by 6 bases and J by 2 bases, with 16 bases between.

The rearrangement uses TRBV5-1 and TRBJ2-7, with D maybe TRBD1 (6 bases). This CDR3 spans 14 amino acids. Trimming left V 0 bases short and J 6 bases short, with 13 bases between. CDR1 and CDR2 (germline): SGHRS, YFSETQ. The CDR3 DNA reads as TGCGCCAGCAGCTTGGGGGCACAGGGTACCGAGCAGTACTTC. Its translation: CASSLGAQGTEQYF.

This chain joins TRBV28 and TRBJ1-1, with TRBD1 as a possible D gene (6 bases). V lost 6 bases, J lost 0 bases, and 11 bases lay in between. Germline CDR1 and CDR2: MDHEN and SYDVKM. CDR3 length: 14 residues. The CDR3 sequence is CASRSGQLNTEAFF. The CDR3 DNA follows: TGTGCCAGCAGATCTGGACAGCTGAACACTGAAGCTTTCTTT.

This clone turned up a few times. Because it lacks the conserved phenylalanine or tryptophan at the end, this CDR3 is likely a read error. The V call is TRBV9, the J call TRBJ2-3; 11 bases match TRBD2. V shed 2 bases, J shed 2 bases, and the junction held 4 bases outside the gene matches. Germline lookup yields CDR1 SGDLS and CDR2 YYNGEE. The length of the CDR3 is 16 residues. CDR3 nucleotide sequence: TGTGCCAGCAGCGTGGGGACTAGCGGAGACACAGATACGCAGTATGTT. Protein sequence: CASSVGTSGDTDTQYV.

V is TRBV28 and J is TRBJ2-5; tentatively, D is TRBD1 (6 bases). V lost 6 bases and J 2 bases, leaving 16 bases between the germline ends. This CDR3 has 15 amino acids. Germline values: CDR1 MDHEN, CDR2 SYDVKM. The CDR3 DNA is TGTGCCAGCAGCCTGGGGGCAGGGTTTCAAGAGACCCAGTACTTC. It encodes CASSLGAGFQETQYF.

The rearrangement uses TRBV30 and TRBJ2-2, with a possible D match to TRBD1 (6 bases). The CDR3 contains 17 residues. Germline CDR1 and CDR2: GTSNPN and SVGIG (reference sequence). Trimming stripped 1 base from V and 3 bases from J, with 18 bases between. CDR3 in amino acids: CAWSGPPLGADTGELFF. The CDR3 DNA is TGTGCCTGGAGTGGACCGCCGTTGGGGGCAGACACCGGGGAGCTGTTTTTT.

This clone came up once. This CDR3 reads CASSRQGRYEQFF. Here the CDR3 DNA reads TGTGCCAGCAGCCGACAGGGGCGGTATGAGCAGTTCTTC. The genes are TRBV6-1 and TRBJ2-1, with 8 positions matching TRBD1. The CDR3 extends over 13 amino acids. After removal of 6 bases from V and 8 bases from J, the junction contained 6 bases not matched to a gene. In germline, CDR1 is MNHNS, CDR2 SASEGT.

The chain employs TRBV4-1 and TRBJ1-5; 10 positions agree with TRBD1. Trimming removed 3 bases from V and 3 bases from J; junction bases left unmatched: 11. The CDR3 has 18 amino acids. Germline-derived CDR1 and CDR2 are MGHRA and YSYEKL. The CDR3 region is CASSHLPDRGLINQPQHF. CDR3 DNA: TGCGCCAGCAGCCACCTACCGGACAGGGGGTTAATCAATCAGCCCCAGCATTTT.

This clone was counted a single time. V usage is TRBV10-3 and J usage is TRBJ2-2, with D tentatively TRBD2 (5 bases). V was cut by 4 bases and J by 4 bases, with 16 bases left in between. The CDR3 is 16 residues long. Germline assignment: CDR1 ENHRY and CDR2 SYGVKD. The CDR3 reads CAISGEDGIPTGELFF. The CDR3 region has the DNA TGTGCCATCAGTGGAGAGGACGGGATTCCCACCGGGGAGCTGTTTTTT.

This chain uses TRBV5-1 with TRBJ1-2, with 9 bases identical to TRBD1. The junction had 3 bases not matched to a gene; V was cut back by 5 bases and J by 7 bases. The germline V gene has CDR1 SGHRS and CDR2 YFSETQ. The CDR3 has 12 residues. The CDR3 bases are TGCGCCAGCAGGGCGACAGGGGGTGGCTACACCTTC. Translation gives CASRATGGGYTF.

The chain has TRBV18 and TRBJ2-6; 7 bases line up with TRBD1. The CDR3 consists of 16 residues. V lost 2 bases and J lost 6; bases outside the gene matches: 7. Germline V gene sequence: CDR1 KGHSH, CDR2 LQKENI. CDR3 sequence (DNA): TGTGCCAGCTCACCAACTCAGGGGGTGGTGGCCAACGTCCTGACTTTC. Its protein product is CASSPTQGVVANVLTF.

V usage is TRBV5-3 and J usage is TRBJ1-5; weak D call: TRBD1 (6 bases). TRBV5-3 is given ORF status, its function remaining uncertain. The length of the CDR3 is 18 residues. V lost 2 bases, J lost 4 bases, and 22 bases lay in between. The CDR3 coding sequence is TGTGCCAGAAGCTTCGGCAGGGGAAGGTTTTTAAGGAATCAGCCCCAGCATTTT. This sequence encodes CARSFGRGRFLRNQPQHF.

This chain joins TRBV6-5 and TRBJ1-1, with unresolved D. The V end lost 3 bases, the J end lost 0 bases, and 8 bases lay between the germline ends. This CDR3 has 14 amino acids. Germline values: CDR1 MNHEY, CDR2 SVGAGI. CDR3 amino acids: CASSYEELNTEAFF. The CDR3 DNA follows: TGTGCCAGCAGTTATGAAGAGCTGAACACTGAAGCTTTCTTT.

The chain combines TRBV29-1 with TRBJ1-1; 8 nucleotides line up with TRBD1. Per the germline V gene, CDR1 is SQVTM and CDR2 is ANQGSEA. The J segment lost 2 bases and the V segment lost 5 bases, leaving 4 bases of the junction unmatched. This CDR3 contains 13 residues. The DNA of the CDR3 is TGCAGCGTTCGACAGGGGCTAAACACTGAAGCTTTCTTT. Translating it yields CSVRQGLNTEAFF.

The V gene is TRBV11-2, the J gene TRBJ2-2; the match to TRBD2 covers 11 bases. CDR3 size: 17 residues. The ends lost 5 bases at V and 4 bases at J; junction bases unmatched: 9. CDR1 and CDR2 from the germline V gene are SGHAT and FQNNGV. CDR3: CASSRLAGTVTTGELFF. In DNA, the CDR3 is TGTGCCAGCAGCCGACTAGCGGGGACCGTGACCACCGGGGAGCTGTTTTTT.

This clone was picked up one time. This sequence joins TRBV11-3 and TRBJ1-1; unclear D gene. The V end was cut by 3 bases, the J end by 0 bases, with 8 bases between. CDR1 SGHNT and CDR2 YENEEA come from the germline V gene. The CDR3 runs to 14 residues. CDR3 bases: TGTGCCAGCAGCTTTGGCGGGCTGAACACTGAAGCTTTCTTT. Its protein product is CASSFGGLNTEAFF.

The rearrangement links TRBV27 to TRBJ1-2, with 8 nucleotides matching TRBD1. V lost 5 bases to trimming and J lost 8 bases; unmatched junction nucleotides: 10. CDR3 size: 14 residues. Germline lookup yields CDR1 MNHEY and CDR2 SMNVEV (reference sequence). The CDR3 DNA is TGTGCCAGCAGTCCCTCGGGGACAGGACTAGGCTACACCTTC. Protein product: CASSPSGTGLGYTF.